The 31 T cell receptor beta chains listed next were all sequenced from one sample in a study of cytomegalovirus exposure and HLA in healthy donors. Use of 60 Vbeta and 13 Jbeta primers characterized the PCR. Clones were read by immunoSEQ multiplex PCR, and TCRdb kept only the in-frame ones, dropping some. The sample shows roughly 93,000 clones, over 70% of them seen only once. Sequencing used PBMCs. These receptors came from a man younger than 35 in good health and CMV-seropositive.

CDR3 residues: CASLRGTGSYEQYF. The DNA for the CDR3 is TGTGCCAGCCTACGGGGGACAGGGTCCTACGAGCAGTACTTC. The genes are TRBV2 and TRBJ2-7, with TRBD1 matching 9 bases. Germline-derived CDR1 and CDR2 are SNHLY and FYNNEI. The CDR3 runs 14 residues. The J segment lost 1 base and the V segment lost 8 bases, leaving 6 bases of the junction unmatched.

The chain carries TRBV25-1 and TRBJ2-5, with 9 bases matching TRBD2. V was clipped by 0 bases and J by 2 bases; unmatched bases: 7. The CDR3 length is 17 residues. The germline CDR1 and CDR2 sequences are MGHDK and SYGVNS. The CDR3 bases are TGTGCCAGCAGTGAATATAGCGGGGGCGTCCGTCAAGAGACCCAGTACTTC. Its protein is CASSEYSGGVRQETQYF.

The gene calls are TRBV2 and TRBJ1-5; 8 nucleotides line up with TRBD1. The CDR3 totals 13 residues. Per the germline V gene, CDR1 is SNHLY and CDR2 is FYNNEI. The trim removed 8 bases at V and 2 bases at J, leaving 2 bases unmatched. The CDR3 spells CASGQGRNQPQHF. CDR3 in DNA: TGTGCCAGCGGACAGGGCCGCAATCAGCCCCAGCATTTT. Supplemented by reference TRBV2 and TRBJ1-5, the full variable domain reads EPEVTQTPSHQVTQMGQEVILRCVPISNHLYFYWYRQILGQKVEFLVSFYNNEISEKSEIFDDQFSVERPDGSNFTLKIRSTKLEDSAMYFCASGQGRNQPQHFGDGTRLSIL.

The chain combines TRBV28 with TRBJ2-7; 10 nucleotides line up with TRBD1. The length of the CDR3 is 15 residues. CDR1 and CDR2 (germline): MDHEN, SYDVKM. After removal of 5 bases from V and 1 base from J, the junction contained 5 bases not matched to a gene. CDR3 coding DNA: TGTGCCAGCAGTACCACGGGACAGGGGTCCTACGAGCAGTACTTC. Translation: CASSTTGQGSYEQYF.

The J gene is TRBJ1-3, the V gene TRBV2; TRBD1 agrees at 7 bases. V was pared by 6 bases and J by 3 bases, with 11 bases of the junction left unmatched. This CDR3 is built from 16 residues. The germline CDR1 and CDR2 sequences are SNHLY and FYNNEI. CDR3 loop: CASRGSGTEDGNTIYF. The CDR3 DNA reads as TGTGCCAGCAGAGGATCCGGGACAGAGGATGGAAACACCATATATTTT.

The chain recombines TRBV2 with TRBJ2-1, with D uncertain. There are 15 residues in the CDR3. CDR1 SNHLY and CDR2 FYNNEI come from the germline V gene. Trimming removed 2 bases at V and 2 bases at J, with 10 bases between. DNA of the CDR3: TGTGCCAGCAGTGAACCAGCGACCGCCTACAATGAGCAGTTCTTC. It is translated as CASSEPATAYNEQFF. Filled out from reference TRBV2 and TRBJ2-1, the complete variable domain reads EPEVTQTPSHQVTQMGQEVILRCVPISNHLYFYWYRQILGQKVEFLVSFYNNEISEKSEIFDDQFSVERPDGSNFTLKIRSTKLEDSAMYFCASSEPATAYNEQFFGPGTRLTVL.

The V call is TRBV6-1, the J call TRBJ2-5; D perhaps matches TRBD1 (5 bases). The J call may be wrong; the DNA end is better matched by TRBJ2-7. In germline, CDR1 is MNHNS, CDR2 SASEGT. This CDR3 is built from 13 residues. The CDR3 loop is CASSRGNSYEQYF. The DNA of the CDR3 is TGTGCCAGCAGTAGGGGCAACTCCTACGAGCAGTACTTC.

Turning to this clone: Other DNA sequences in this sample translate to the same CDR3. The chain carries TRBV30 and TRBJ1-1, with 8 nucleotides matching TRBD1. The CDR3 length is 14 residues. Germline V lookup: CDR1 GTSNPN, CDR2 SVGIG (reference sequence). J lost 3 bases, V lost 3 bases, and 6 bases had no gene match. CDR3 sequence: CAWRGDRKYTEAFF. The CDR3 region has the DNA TGTGCCTGGAGGGGGGACAGGAAATACACTGAAGCTTTCTTT.

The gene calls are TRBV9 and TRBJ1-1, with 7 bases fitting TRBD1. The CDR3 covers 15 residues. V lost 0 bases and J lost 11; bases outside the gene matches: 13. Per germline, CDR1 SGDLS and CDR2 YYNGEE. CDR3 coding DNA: TGTGCCAGCAGCGTAGGGGTAATAGGGGGCGATAGGGCTTTCTTT. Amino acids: CASSVGVIGGDRAFF.

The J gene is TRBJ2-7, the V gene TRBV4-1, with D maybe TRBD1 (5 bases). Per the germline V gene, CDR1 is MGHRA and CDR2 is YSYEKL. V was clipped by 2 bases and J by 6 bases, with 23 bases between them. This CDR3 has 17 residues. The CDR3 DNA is TGCGCCAGCAGCCAACAAACTGGGGCGGCGTTTTCACGCGAGCAGTACTTC. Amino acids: CASSQQTGAAFSREQYF.

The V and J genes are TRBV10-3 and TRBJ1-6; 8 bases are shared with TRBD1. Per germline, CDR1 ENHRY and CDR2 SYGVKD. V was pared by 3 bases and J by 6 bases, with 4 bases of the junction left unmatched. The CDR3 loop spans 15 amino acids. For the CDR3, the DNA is TGTGCCATCAGTGACCCTGGACAGGGTAATTCACCCCTCCACTTT. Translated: CAISDPGQGNSPLHF.

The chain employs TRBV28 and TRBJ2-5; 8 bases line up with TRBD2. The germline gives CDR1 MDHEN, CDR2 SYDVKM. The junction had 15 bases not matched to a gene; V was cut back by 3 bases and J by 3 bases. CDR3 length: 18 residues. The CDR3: CASSLSGGVLLGKETQYF. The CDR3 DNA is TGTGCCAGCAGTTTGTCGGGGGGGGTCCTATTGGGGAAAGAGACCCAGTACTTC.

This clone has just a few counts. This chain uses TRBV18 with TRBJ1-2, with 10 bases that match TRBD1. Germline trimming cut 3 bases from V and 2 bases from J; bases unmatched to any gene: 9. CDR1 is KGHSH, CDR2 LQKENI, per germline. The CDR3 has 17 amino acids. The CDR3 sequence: CASSPLTPGQGNYGYTF. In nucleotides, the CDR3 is TGTGCCAGCTCACCCCTCACTCCGGGACAGGGGAACTATGGCTACACCTTC.

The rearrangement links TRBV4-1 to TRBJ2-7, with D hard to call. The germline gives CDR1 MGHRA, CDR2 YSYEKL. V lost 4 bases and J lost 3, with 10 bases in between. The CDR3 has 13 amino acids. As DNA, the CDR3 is TGCGCCAGCAGCCCCGGTATTTACTACGAGCAGTACTTC. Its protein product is CASSPGIYYEQYF.

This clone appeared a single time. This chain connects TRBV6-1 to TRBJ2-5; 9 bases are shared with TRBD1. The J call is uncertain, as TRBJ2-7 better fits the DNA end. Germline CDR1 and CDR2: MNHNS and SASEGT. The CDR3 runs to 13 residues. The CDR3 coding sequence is TGTGCCAGCCCCGGACAGGGGACGAGCGAGCAGTACTTC. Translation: CASPGQGTSEQYF.

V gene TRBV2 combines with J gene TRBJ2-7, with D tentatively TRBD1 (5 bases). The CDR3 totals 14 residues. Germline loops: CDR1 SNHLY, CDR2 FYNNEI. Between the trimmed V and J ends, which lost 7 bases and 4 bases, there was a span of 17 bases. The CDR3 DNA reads TGTGCCAGCAACCCTTCCAGGGTAAGATACGAGCAGTACTTC. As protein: CASNPSRVRYEQYF.

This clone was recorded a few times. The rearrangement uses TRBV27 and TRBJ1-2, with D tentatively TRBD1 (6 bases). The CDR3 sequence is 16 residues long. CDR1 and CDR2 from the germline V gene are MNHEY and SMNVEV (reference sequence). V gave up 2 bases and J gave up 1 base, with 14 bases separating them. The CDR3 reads CASSLTGTPLNYGYTF. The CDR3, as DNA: TGTGCCAGCAGTTTAACCGGGACACCCCTTAACTATGGCTACACCTTC.

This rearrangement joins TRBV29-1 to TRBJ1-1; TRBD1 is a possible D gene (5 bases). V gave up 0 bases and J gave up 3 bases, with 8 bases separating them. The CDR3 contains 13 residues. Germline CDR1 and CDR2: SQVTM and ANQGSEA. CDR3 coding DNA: TGCAGCGTTGAAGATGGGGCCTACACTGAAGCTTTCTTT. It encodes CSVEDGAYTEAFF.

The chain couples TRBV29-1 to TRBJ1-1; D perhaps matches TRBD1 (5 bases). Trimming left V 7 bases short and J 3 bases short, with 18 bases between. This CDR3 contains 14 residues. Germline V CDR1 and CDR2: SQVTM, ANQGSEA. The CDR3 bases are TGCAGCGCGTTGGGTCCAGGGTTGGACACTGAAGCTTTCTTT. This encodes CSALGPGLDTEAFF.

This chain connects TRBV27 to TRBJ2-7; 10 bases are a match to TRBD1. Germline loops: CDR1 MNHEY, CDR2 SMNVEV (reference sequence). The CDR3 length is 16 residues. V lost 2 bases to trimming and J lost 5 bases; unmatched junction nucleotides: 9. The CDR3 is CASSLLSTGGPNEQYF. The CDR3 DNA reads TGTGCCAGCAGTTTACTTTCGACAGGGGGCCCTAACGAGCAGTACTTC.

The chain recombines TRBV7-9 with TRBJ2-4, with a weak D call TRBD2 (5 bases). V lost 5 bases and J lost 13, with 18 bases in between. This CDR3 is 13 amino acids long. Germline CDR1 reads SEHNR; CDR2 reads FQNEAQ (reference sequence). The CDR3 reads CASSPGVTSQQYF. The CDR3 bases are TGTGCCAGCAGCCCCGGGGTCACGAGCCAACAGTACTTC.

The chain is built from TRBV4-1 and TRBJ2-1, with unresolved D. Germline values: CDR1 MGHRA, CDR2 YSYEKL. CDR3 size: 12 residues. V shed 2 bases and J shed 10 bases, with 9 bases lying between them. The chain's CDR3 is CASSQTLREQFF. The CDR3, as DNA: TGCGCCAGCAGCCAAACGTTGCGGGAGCAGTTCTTC.

The CDR3 sequence is CASSFIGQGDEAFF. Written as DNA, the CDR3 is TGCGCCAGCAGCTTTATTGGACAGGGTGATGAAGCTTTCTTT. The rearrangement joins TRBV5-1 to TRBJ1-1, with 8 bases aligning to TRBD1. The V gene end was trimmed by 2 bases and the J gene end by 7 bases; junction bases not matched to a gene: 7. The germline V gene encodes CDR1 SGHRS and CDR2 YFSETQ. The CDR3 extends over 14 amino acids.

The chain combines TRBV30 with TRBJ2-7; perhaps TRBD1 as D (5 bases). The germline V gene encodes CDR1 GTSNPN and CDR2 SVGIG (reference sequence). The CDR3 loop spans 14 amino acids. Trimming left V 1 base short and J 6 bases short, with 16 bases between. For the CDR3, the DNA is TGTGCCTGGAGTGGACAAGGCAGGGCGTCCGAGCAGTACTTC. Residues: CAWSGQGRASEQYF.

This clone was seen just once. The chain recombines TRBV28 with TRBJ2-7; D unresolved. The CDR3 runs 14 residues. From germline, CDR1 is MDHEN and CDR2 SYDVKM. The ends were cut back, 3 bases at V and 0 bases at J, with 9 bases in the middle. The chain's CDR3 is CASSLHQFSYEQYF. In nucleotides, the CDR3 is TGTGCCAGCAGTTTGCACCAGTTCTCCTACGAGCAGTACTTC.

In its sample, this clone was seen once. The CDR3 reads CASSQNGQSGYTF. CDR3 sequence (DNA): TGTGCCAGCAGCCAAAATGGACAGAGTGGCTACACCTTC. The rearrangement joins TRBV4-2 to TRBJ1-2; D perhaps matches TRBD1 (6 bases). V was pared by 2 bases and J by 7 bases, with 11 bases between. The CDR3 extends over 13 amino acids. Germline CDR1 reads LGHNA; CDR2 reads YNFKEQ.

The CDR3: CASRPGTGWNQPQHF. As DNA, the CDR3 is TGTGCCAGCCGACCAGGGACAGGGTGGAATCAGCCCCAGCATTTT. The chain couples TRBV2 to TRBJ1-5, with 9 bases identical to TRBD1. Germline values: CDR1 SNHLY, CDR2 FYNNEI. Trimming cost V 8 bases and J 4 bases; bases outside gene matches: 9. CDR3 length: 15 residues.

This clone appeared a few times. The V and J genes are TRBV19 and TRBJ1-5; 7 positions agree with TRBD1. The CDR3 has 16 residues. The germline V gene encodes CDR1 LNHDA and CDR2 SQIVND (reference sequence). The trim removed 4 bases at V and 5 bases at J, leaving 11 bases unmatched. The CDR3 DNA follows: TGTGCCAGTAGTAGACAGAACCCCAGGGGGGATCAGCCCCAGCATTTT. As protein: CASSRQNPRGDQPQHF.

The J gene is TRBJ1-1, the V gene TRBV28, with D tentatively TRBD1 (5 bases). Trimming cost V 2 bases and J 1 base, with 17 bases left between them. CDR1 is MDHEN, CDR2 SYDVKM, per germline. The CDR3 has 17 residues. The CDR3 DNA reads TGTGCCAGCAGTTTACTTAGGGGCAGGGTTGGGAACACTGAAGCTTTCTTT. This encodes CASSLLRGRVGNTEAFF.

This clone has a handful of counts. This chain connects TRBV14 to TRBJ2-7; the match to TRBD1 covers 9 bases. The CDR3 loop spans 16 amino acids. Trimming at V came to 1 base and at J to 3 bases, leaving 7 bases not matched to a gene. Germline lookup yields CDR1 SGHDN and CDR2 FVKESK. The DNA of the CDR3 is TGTGCCAGCAGCCAAGTGGGGGACAGGGAAGGCTACGAGCAGTACTTC. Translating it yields CASSQVGDREGYEQYF. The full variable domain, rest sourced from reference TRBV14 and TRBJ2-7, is EAGVTQFPSHSVIEKGQTVTLRCDPISGHDNLYWYRRVMGKEIKFLLHFVKESKQDESGMPNNRFLAERTGGTYSTLKVQPAELEDSGVYFCASSQVGDREGYEQYFGPGTRLTVT.

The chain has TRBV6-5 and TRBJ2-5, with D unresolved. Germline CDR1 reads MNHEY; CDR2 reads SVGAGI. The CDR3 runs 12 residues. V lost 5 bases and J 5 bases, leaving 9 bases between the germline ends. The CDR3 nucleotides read TGTGCCAGCAGTCACACCTTGGAGACCCAGTACTTC. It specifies CASSHTLETQYF.